These 2 T cell receptor beta chains came from one sample sequenced in a study of regulatory T cells in long-lasting Graves disease. Time point here: newly diagnosed GD, antithyroid drugs for less than 3 months. Making the TCR library involved RNA that had been extracted from PBMCs. Both iRepertoire HTBI primers and Arm-PCR of CDR3 regions were used to build the TCR beta libraries. From the multiplex PCR reads, TCRdb called clonotypes with MiXCR, one entry per CDR3 protein. The sample includes some 560,000 distinct CDR3 sequences, around 16% of them seen just once. The same data also contributed to another study, on T cells in Graves' hyperthyroidism and ophthalmopathy.

This material consisted of peripheral blood mononuclear cells (PBMCs), taken at new diagnosis, from a patient treated with antithyroid drugs. The receptors here all came from a woman aged 35 to 59 with Graves disease.

This clonotype has more than one count but fewer than ten. The chain links TRBV3-1 to TRBJ2-3; either TRBD1 or TRBD2 may fit D (5 bases each). In germline, CDR1 is LGHDT, CDR2 YNNKEL (reference sequence). V lost 3 bases to trimming and J lost 0 bases, with 16 bases between them. The CDR3 has 17 amino acids. The CDR3 region is CASSQDQGRPSTDTQYF. In DNA form, the CDR3 reads TGTGCCAGCAGCCAGGACCAGGGACGGCCTAGCACAGATACGCAGTATTTT.

This clonotype showed up just a few times. The chain couples TRBV10-3 to TRBJ2-3; D gene ambiguous. The CDR3 totals 16 residues. Germline CDR1 ENHRY, CDR2 SYGVKD. The ends were cut back, 1 base at V and 1 base at J, with 12 bases in the middle. Here the CDR3 DNA reads TGTGCCATCAGTGAGTGGGTAGTCCGGGGCACAGATACGCAGTATTTT. Translation gives CAISEWVVRGTDTQYF.